The source of this T cell receptor (beta chain) is a study of control samples from healthy donors and cancer patients. The CDR3 length is 15 residues. With V trimmed by 5 bases and J by 0 bases, 4 bases remained unmatched. Per germline, CDR1 KGHSH and CDR2 LQKENI. TCRdb keeps only in-frame clones here, not all; method: immunoSEQ multiplex PCR. The sample holds some 130,000 clones, 90% seen once. The source is a man in his forties in good health. The rearrangement uses TRBV18 and TRBJ1-3, with TRBD1 matching over 7 bases. Material for sequencing was blood. DNA of the CDR3: TGTGCCAGCTCAGCGACAGGGCTCTCTGGAAACACCATATATTTT. It specifies CASSATGLSGNTIYF.